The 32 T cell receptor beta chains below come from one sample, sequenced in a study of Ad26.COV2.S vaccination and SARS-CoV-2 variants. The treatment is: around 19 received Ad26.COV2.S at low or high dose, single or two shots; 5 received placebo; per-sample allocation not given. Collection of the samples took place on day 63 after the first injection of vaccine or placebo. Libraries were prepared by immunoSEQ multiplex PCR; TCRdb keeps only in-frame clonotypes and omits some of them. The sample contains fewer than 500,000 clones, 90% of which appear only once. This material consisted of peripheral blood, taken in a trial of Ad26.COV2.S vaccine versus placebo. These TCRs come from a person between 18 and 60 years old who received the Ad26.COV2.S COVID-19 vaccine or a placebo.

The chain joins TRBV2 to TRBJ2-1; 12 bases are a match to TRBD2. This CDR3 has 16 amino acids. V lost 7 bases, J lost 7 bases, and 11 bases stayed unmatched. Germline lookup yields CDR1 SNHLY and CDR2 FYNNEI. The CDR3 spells CASISSLAGGQNEQFF. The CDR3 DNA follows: TGTGCCAGCATCTCCTCACTAGCGGGAGGTCAGAATGAGCAGTTCTTC.

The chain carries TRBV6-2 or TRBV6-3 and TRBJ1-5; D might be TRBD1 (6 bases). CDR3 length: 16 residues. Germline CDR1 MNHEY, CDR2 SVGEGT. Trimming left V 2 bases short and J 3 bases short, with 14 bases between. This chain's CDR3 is CASSYLQGRPNQPQHF. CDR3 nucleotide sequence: TGTGCCAGCAGTTACCTGCAGGGGAGGCCCAATCAGCCCCAGCATTTT.

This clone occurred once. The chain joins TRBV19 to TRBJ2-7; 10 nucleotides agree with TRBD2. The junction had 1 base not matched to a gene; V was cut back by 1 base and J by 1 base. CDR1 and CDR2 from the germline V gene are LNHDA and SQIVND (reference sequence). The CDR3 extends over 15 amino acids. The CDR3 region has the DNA TGTGCCAGTAGTATAGGGACTAGCGGATCCTACGAGCAGTACTTC. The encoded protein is CASSIGTSGSYEQYF.

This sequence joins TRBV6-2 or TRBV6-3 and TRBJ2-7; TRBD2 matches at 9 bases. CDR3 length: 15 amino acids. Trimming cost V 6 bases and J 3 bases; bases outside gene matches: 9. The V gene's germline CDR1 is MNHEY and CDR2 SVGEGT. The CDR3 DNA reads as TGTGCCAGCAGCCAAACCGGGACTAGCAACTACGAGCAGTACTTC. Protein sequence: CASSQTGTSNYEQYF.

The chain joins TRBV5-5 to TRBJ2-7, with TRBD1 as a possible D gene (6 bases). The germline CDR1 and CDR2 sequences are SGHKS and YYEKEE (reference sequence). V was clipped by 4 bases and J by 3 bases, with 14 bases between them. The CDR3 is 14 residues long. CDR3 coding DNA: TGTGCCAGCAGCCAGACAGGTGGATACTACGAGCAGTACTTC. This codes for CASSQTGGYYEQYF.

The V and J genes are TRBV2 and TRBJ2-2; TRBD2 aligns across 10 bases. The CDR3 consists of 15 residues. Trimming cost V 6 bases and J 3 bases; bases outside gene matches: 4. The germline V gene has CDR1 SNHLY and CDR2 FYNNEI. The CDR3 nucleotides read TGTGCCAGCAGGGGACTAGCGAGAGACACCGGGGAGCTGTTTTTT. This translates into CASRGLARDTGELFF.

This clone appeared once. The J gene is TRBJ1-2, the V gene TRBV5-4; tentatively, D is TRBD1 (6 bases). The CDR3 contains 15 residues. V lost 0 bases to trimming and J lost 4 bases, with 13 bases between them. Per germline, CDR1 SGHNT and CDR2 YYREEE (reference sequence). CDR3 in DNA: TGTGCCAGCAGCTTGGGTCCAGGGGATGGCTATGGCTACACCTTC. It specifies CASSLGPGDGYGYTF.

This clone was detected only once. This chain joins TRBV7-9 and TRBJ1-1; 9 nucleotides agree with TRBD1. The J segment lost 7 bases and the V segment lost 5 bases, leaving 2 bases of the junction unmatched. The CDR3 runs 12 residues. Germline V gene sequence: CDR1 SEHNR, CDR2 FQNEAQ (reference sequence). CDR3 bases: TGTGCCAGCAGCCGGGACAGGGATGAAGCTTTCTTT. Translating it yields CASSRDRDEAFF.

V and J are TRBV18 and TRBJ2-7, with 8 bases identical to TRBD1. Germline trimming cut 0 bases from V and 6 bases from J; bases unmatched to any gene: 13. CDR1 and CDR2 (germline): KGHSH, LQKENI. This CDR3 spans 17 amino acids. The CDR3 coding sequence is TGTGCCAGCTCACCACCGAAGGGCCAGGGGGCAGGAGGCGAGCAGTACTTC. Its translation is CASSPPKGQGAGGEQYF.

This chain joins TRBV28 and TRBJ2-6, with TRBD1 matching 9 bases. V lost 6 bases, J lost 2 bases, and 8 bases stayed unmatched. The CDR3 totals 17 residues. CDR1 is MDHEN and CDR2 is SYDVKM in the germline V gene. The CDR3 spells CASRTGTGLPGANVLTF. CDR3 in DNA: TGTGCCAGCAGGACCGGGACAGGGCTCCCTGGGGCCAACGTCCTGACTTTC.

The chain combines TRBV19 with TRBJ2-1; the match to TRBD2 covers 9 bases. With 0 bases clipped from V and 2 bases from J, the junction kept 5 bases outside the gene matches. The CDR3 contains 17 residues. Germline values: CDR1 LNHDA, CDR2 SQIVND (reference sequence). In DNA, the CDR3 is TGTGCCAGTAGTATAGATCTCGGCGGGAGGGCCTACAATGAGCAGTTCTTC. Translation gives CASSIDLGGRAYNEQFF.

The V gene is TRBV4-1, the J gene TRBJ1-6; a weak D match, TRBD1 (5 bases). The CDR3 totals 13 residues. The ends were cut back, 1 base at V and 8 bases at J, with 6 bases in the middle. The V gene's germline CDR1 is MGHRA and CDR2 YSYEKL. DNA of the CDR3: TGCGCCAGCAGCCAAGGGGGGGATTCACCCCTCCACTTT. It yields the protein CASSQGGDSPLHF.

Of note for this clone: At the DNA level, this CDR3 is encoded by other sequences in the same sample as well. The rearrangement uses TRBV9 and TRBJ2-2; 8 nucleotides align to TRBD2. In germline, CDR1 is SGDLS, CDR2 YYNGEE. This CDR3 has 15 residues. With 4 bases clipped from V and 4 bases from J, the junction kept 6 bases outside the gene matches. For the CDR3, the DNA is TGTGCCAGCAGCCCTAGCGGGTCTTCCACCGGGGAGCTGTTTTTT. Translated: CASSPSGSSTGELFF.

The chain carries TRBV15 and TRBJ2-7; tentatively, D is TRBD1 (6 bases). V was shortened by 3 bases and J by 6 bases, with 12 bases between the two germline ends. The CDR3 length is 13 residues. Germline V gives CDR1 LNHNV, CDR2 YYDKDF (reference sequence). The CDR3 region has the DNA TGTGCCACCAGCAGCCTTCTAGGGGGCGAGCAGTACTTC. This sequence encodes CATSSLLGGEQYF.

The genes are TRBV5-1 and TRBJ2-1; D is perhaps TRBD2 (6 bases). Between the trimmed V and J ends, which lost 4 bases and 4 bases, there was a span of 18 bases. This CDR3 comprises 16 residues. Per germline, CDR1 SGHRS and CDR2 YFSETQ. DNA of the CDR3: TGCGCCAGCAGCCCTGGGGTCGGGGGATCATACAATGAGCAGTTCTTC. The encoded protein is CASSPGVGGSYNEQFF.

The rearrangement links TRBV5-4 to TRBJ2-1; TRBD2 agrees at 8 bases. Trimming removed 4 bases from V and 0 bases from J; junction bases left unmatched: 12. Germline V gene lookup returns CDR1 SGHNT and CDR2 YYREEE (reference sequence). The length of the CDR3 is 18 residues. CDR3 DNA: TGTGCCAGCAGCAGCGCTTCTAGCGGGTCGAGCTCCTACAATGAGCAGTTCTTC. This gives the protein CASSSASSGSSSYNEQFF. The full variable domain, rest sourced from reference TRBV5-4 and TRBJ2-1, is ETGVTQSPTHLIKTRGQQVTLRCSSQSGHNTVSWYQQALGQGPQFIFQYYREEENGRGNFPPRFSGLQFPNYSSELNVNALELDDSALYLCASSSASSGSSSYNEQFFGPGTRLTVL.

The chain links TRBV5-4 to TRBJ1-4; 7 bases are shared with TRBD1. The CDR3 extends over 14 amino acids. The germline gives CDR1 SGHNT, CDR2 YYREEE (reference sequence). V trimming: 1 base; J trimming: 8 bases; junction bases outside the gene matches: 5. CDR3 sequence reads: CASSLRTGPEKLFF. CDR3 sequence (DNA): TGTGCCAGCAGCTTGAGGACAGGTCCCGAAAAACTGTTTTTT.

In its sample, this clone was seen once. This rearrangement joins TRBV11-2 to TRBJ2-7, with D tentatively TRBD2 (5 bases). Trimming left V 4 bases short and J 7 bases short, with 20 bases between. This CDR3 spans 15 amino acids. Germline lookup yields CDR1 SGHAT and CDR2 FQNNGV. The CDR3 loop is CASSSSLLVSREQYF. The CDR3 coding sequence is TGTGCCAGCAGCTCTAGCTTGTTAGTTTCGCGGGAGCAGTACTTC.

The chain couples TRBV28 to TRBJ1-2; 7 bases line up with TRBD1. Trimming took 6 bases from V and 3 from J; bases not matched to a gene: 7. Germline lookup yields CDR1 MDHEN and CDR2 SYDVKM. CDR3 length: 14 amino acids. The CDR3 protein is CASSVGGQYYGYTF. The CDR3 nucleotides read TGTGCCAGCAGCGTAGGGGGACAGTACTATGGCTACACCTTC.

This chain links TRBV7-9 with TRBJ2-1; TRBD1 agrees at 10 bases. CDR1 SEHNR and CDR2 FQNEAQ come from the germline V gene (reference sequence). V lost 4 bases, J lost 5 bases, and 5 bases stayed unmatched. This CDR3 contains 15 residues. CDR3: CASSSTGTGDNEQFF. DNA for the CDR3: TGTGCCAGCAGCTCAACCGGGACAGGGGACAATGAGCAGTTCTTC.

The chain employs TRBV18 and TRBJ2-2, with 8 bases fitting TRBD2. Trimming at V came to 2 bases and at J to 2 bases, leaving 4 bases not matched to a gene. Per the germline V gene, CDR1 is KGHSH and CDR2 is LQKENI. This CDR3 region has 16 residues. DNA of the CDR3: TGTGCCAGCTCACCAACACTAGCGGTCAACACCGGGGAGCTGTTTTTT. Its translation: CASSPTLAVNTGELFF.

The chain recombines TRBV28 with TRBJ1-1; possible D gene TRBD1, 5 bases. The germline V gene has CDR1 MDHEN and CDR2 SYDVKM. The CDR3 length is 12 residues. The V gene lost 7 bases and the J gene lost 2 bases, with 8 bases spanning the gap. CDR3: CASMGTNTEAFF. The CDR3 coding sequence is TGTGCCAGCATGGGGACCAACACTGAAGCTTTCTTT. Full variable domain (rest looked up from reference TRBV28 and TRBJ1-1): DVKVTQSSRYLVKRTGEKVFLECVQDMDHENMFWYRQDPGLGLRLIYFSYDVKMKEKGDIPEGYSVSREKKERFSLILESASTNQTSMYLCASMGTNTEAFFGQGTRLTVV.

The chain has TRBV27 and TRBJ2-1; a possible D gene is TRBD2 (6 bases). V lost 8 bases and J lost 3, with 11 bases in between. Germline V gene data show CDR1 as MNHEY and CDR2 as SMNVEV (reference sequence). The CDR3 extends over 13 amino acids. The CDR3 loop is CASSTGGYNEQFF. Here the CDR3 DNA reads TGTGCCAGCTCCACCGGGGGCTACAATGAGCAGTTCTTC.

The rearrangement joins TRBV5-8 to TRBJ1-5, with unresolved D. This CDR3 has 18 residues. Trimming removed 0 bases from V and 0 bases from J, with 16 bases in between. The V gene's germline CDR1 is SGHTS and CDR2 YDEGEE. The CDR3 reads CASSLDSTENYSNQPQHF. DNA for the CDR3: TGTGCCAGCAGCTTGGATTCAACAGAGAACTATAGCAATCAGCCCCAGCATTTT. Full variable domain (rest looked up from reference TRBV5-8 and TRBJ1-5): EAGVTQSPTHLIKTRGQQATLRCSPISGHTSVYWYQQALGLGLQFLLWYDEGEERNRGNFPPRFSGRQFPNYSSELNVNALELEDSALYLCASSLDSTENYSNQPQHFGDGTRLSIL.

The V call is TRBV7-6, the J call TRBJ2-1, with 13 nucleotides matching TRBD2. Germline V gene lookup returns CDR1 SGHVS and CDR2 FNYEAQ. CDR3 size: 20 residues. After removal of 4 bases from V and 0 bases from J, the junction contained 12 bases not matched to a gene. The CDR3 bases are TGTGCCAGCAGCTCCGAGGCCCCGGGACTAGCGGGATCCTCCTACAATGAGCAGTTCTTC. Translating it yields CASSSEAPGLAGSSYNEQFF.

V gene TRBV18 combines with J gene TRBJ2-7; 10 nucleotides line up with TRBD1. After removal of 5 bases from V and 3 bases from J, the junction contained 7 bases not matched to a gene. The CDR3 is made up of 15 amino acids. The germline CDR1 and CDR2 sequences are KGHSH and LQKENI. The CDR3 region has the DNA TGTGCCAGCTCATCTTCGACAGGGGGCATCTACGAGCAGTACTTC. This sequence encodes CASSSSTGGIYEQYF.

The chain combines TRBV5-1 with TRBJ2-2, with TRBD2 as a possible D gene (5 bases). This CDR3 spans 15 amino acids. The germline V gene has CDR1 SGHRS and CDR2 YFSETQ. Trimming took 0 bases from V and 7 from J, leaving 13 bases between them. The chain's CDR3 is CASSLVAERGGELFF. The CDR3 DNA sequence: TGCGCCAGCAGCTTGGTAGCCGAACGGGGCGGGGAGCTGTTTTTT.

CDR3 nucleotides: TGTGCCAGCAGTTCCCTCGAGGGGTACACTGAAGCTTTCTTT. It codes for CASSSLEGYTEAFF. The chain joins TRBV6-2 or TRBV6-3 to TRBJ1-1; D perhaps matches TRBD1 (5 bases). CDR1 and CDR2 from the germline V gene are MNHEY and SVGEGT. CDR3 length equals 14 residues. V was cut by 4 bases and J by 3 bases, with 12 bases left in between.

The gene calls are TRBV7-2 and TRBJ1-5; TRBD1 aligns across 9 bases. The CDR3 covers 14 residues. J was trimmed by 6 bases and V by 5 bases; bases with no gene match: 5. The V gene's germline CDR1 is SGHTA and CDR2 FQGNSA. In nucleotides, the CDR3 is TGTGCCAGCAGCCCGACAGGGGGGAGTCAGCCCCAGCATTTT. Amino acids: CASSPTGGSQPQHF.

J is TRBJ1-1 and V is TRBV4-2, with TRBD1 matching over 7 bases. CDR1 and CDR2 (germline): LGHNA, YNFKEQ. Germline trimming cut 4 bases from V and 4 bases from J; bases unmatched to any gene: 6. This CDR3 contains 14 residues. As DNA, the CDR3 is TGTGCCAGCAGCCTGACAGGGTTCGGCACTGAAGCTTTCTTT. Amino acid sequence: CASSLTGFGTEAFF.

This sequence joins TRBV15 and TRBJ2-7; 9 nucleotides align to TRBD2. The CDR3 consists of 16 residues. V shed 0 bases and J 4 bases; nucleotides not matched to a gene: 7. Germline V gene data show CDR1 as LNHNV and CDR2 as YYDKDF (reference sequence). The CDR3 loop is CATSRDGTSYEYEQYF. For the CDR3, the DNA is TGTGCCACCAGCAGAGATGGGACTAGCTACGAGTACGAGCAGTACTTC.

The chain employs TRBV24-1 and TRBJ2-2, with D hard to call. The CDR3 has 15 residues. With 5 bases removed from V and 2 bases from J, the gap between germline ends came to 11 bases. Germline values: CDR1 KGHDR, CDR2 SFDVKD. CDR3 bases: TGTGCCACCAGTGGATTAAGGGCCAACACCGGGGAGCTGTTTTTT. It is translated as CATSGLRANTGELFF.